This T cell receptor beta chain was identified during a study of T cell repertoires in cytomegalovirus infection. In the study overall: CMV epitopes that were recently identified and HLA-C-restricted were used alongside well-studied HLA-B-restricted ones.

Germline CDR1 reads SGHTA; CDR2 reads FQGNSA. Trimming shortened V by 5 bases and J by 6 bases, and 12 bases separated the two germline ends. This CDR3 has 13 amino acids. This clonotype was seen many times. The antigen remains unidentified. TCRdb re-derived calls from the reads in MiXCR, one entry per CDR3 protein. This sample has just under 500,000 distinct CDR3 sequences, with around 30% found just once. The chain recombines TRBV7-2 with TRBJ2-3; D is ambiguous. The source of this sequence is a human donor in good health (CMV status not recorded). Some clones in this sample may be carry-over from other donors' samples. The starting material was cultured PBMCs, obtained from culture after CMV antigen stimulation. This CDR3 reads CASSPATGDTQYF. CDR3 in DNA: TGTGCCAGCAGCCCCGCCACTGGGGATACGCAGTATTTT.